This is a list of T cell receptor beta chains from one sample in a study of blood T cells in healthy people across ages. Each CDR3 protein gets one entry after TCRdb re-called the 5' RACE reads with MiXCR. This repertoire shows about 670,000 distinct CDR3 sequences, 52% found once; its top ten account for about 13%. Source material: blood. These receptors all stem from a woman of 80 years or more in good health. Each CDR3 is given with its conserved first and last residue. A D gene is named only where the DNA matches it firmly. Expanded clones are given a class, and other clones once, few, many or no size at all.

J gene | D gene | V gene | clone size | CDR3 DNA | CDR3 protein
TRBJ1-5 | . | TRBV15 | many | TGTGCCACCAGCAGGTGGAATCAGCCCCAGCATTTT | CATSRWNQPQHF
TRBJ2-3 | TRBD2 | TRBV4-1 | many | TGCGCCAGCAGTCGACTAGCGGGAGGGAGCACAGATACGCAGTATTTT | CASSRLAGGSTDTQYF
TRBJ1-2 | TRBD1 | TRBV4-2 | many | TGTGCCAGCAGCCAAGATGTGACGCTACAGGGGGCCGGCTACACCTTC | CASSQDVTLQGAGYTF
TRBJ1-1 | . | TRBV6-6 | . | TGTGCCAGCACCCAGGGACCTATGAACACTGAAGCTTTCTTT | CASTQGPMNTEAFF
TRBJ1-4 | . | TRBV7-2 | once | TGTGCCAGCAGCTTCCCCTGGGGGGAAAAACTGTTTTTT | CASSFPWGEKLFF
TRBJ2-3 | . | TRBV20-1 | few | TGCAGTGCTAGTTCAGGGGGCACAGATACGCAGTATTTT | CSASSGGTDTQYF
TRBJ1-1 | . | TRBV20-1 | . | TGCAGTGCTAGATCGACGGTATACACTGAAGCTTTCTTT | CSARSTVYTEAFF
TRBJ2-2 | TRBD2 | TRBV12-3/TRBV12-4 | few | TGTGCCAGCACCCCGACTTGGCGGGGGTTCGCGAACACCGGGGAGCTGTTTTTT | CASTPTWRGFANTGELFF
TRBJ2-3 | . | TRBV11-2 | few | TGTGCCAGCAGCTTAGTTAGCCTTCATACGCAGTATTTT | CASSLVSLHTQYF
TRBJ1-1 | . | TRBV30 | . | TGTGCCTGGAGTGGCAAAAGCACGGGGAACACTGAAGCTTTCTTT | CAWSGKSTGNTEAFF
TRBJ2-3 | . | TRBV29-1 | many | TGCAGCGTCGCGACAGGAACCGAAACGCAGTATTTT | CSVATGTETQYF
TRBJ2-2 | . | TRBV6-6 | . | TGTGCCAGCAACGTACCAGGGTCGGCCGGAAACACCGGGGAGCTGTTTTTT | CASNVPGSAGNTGELFF
TRBJ2-2 | . | TRBV7-6 | . | TGTGCCAGCAGCTTAGCGGTTTCGAAGGCCGGGGAGCTGTTTTTT | CASSLAVSKAGELFF
TRBJ2-1 | . | TRBV11-2 | few | TGTGCCTCCCATGCGGTAAGGGGGGGCCGTTACAATGAGCAGTTCTTC | CASHAVRGGRYNEQFF
TRBJ1-2 | . | TRBV12-3/TRBV12-4 | . | TGCGCCGGCAGTTTCCTCCGGGAGGGGGGCTACACCTTC | CAGSFLREGGYTF
TRBJ1-2 | . | TRBV7-2 | . | TGTGCCAGCAGCCGGGACCTGGTTTATGGTGGCTACACCTTC | CASSRDLVYGGYTF
TRBJ1-2 | TRBD1 | TRBV4-1 | . | TGCGCCAGCAGCCAAGGACAGGGCTTCGAAGGCTACACCTTC | CASSQGQGFEGYTF
TRBJ2-6 | . | TRBV6-5 | many | TGTGCCAGCGGGTTTTCTGGGGCCAACGTCCTGACTTTC | CASGFSGANVLTF
TRBJ2-1 | TRBD1 | TRBV6-5 | many | TGTGCCAGCAGCCATGGACAGGTCTCCTACAATGAGCAGTTCTTC | CASSHGQVSYNEQFF
TRBJ2-5 | . | TRBV9 | many | TGTGCCAGCAGCGTAGACTGGGAGCGAGAGACCCAGTACTTC | CASSVDWERETQYF
TRBJ2-1 | . | TRBV20-1 | . | TGCAGTGCTAGAGATAACCGGGGGGCAGTTGCGTATGAGCAGTTCTTC | CSARDNRGAVAYEQFF
TRBJ2-5 | . | TRBV2 | . | TGTGCCTGCATTGTAGACCCTCAAGAGACCCAGTACTTC | CACIVDPQETQYF
TRBJ2-7 | . | TRBV29-1 | many | TGCAGCGCTGGGTCTACCTACGAGCAGTACTTC | CSAGSTYEQYF
TRBJ2-5 | . | TRBV27 | many | TGTGCCAGCAGCGGACAGATCCAAGAGACCCAGTACTTC | CASSGQIQETQYF
TRBJ2-1 | . | TRBV7-9 | . | TGTGCCAGCAGCCTACTTGGGAGCTCCCCCGTCTACAGTGAGCAGTTCTTC | CASSLLGSSPVYSEQFF
TRBJ1-6 | . | TRBV5-1 | many | TGCGCCAGCAGATCCCGGCAAGGAGACCCGAATTCACCCCTCCACTTT | CASRSRQGDPNSPLHF
TRBJ2-7 | . | TRBV4-1 | many | TGCGCCAGCAGCCAAGAGAGACAGAGCTCCTACGAGCAGTACTTC | CASSQERQSSYEQYF
TRBJ1-2 | . | TRBV20-1 | . | TGCAGTGCGAGCCGAGGACGGGCCCAGAGGTCTGGCTACACCTTC | CSASRGRAQRSGYTF